Presented here are 31 T cell receptor beta chains from one specimen sequenced in a study of blood T cell repertoires in COVID-19. The repertoire was sequenced with immunoSEQ multiplex PCR; TCRdb's copy has only in-frame clones and lacks some. The sample has 100,000 to 150,000 clones; around nine tenths are singletons. The sequenced material came from peripheral blood. Receptors were obtained from a man aged 55 to 69 with COVID-19, enrolled during active disease.

As for this clone: Other DNA variants within this sample encode the same CDR3. This chain joins TRBV28 and TRBJ1-1; TRBD1 is a possible D gene (6 bases). Trimming shortened V by 3 bases and J by 3 bases, and 8 bases separated the two germline ends. This CDR3 has 13 residues. Germline CDR1 MDHEN, CDR2 SYDVKM. The CDR3 sequence is CASSLYRDTEAFF. The CDR3 DNA reads as TGTGCCAGCAGTTTGTACAGGGACACTGAAGCTTTCTTT. Complete variable domain (other parts from reference TRBV28 and TRBJ1-1): DVKVTQSSRYLVKRTGEKVFLECVQDMDHENMFWYRQDPGLGLRLIYFSYDVKMKEKGDIPEGYSVSREKKERFSLILESASTNQTSMYLCASSLYRDTEAFFGQGTRLTVV.

The J gene is TRBJ2-1, the V gene TRBV6-5, with a possible D match to TRBD1 (6 bases). Trimming removed 4 bases at V and 4 bases at J, with 14 bases between. Germline loops: CDR1 MNHEY, CDR2 SVGAGI. The CDR3 is 15 amino acids. The CDR3 DNA follows: TGTGCCAGCAGTTCGACAGGCACTATATACAATGAGCAGTTCTTC. Translated: CASSSTGTIYNEQFF.

This clone came up once. V is TRBV4-2 and J is TRBJ1-2; 7 bases are a match to TRBD1. The J segment lost 6 bases and the V segment lost 2 bases, leaving 6 bases of the junction unmatched. The CDR3 totals 14 residues. CDR1 is LGHNA and CDR2 is YNFKEQ in the germline V gene. Here the CDR3 reads CASSQPDRVNGYTF. The CDR3, as DNA: TGTGCCAGCAGCCAACCAGACAGGGTAAATGGCTACACCTTC.

The rearrangement joins TRBV18 to TRBJ1-1, with a possible D match to TRBD1 (5 bases). V was shortened by 3 bases and J by 1 base, with 9 bases between the two germline ends. Germline CDR1 reads KGHSH; CDR2 reads LQKENI. The CDR3 runs 14 residues. CDR3 nucleotides: TGTGCCAGCTCACCGGGACTAGCGAACACTGAAGCTTTCTTT. It encodes CASSPGLANTEAFF. The whole variable domain, filled in from reference TRBV18 and TRBJ1-1, reads NAGVMQNPRHLVRRRGQEARLRCSPMKGHSHVYWYRQLPEEGLKFMVYLQKENIIDESGMPKERFSAEFPKEGPSILRIQQVVRGDSAAYFCASSPGLANTEAFFGQGTRLTVV.

This chain uses TRBV29-1 with TRBJ1-4, with D maybe TRBD1 (5 bases). The CDR3 is made up of 13 amino acids. The V end lost 7 bases, the J end lost 6 bases, and 15 bases lay between the germline ends. Germline V gene sequence: CDR1 SQVTM, CDR2 ANQGSEA. The CDR3 is CSAGGGADEKLFF. The CDR3 coding sequence is TGCAGCGCAGGCGGTGGGGCCGATGAAAAACTGTTTTTT.

Points on this clone: Relative to the germline gene, one junction end is altered; a read error may explain this. This chain joins TRBV5-4 and TRBJ2-7; possible D gene TRBD2, 6 bases. Germline V gene sequence: CDR1 SGHNT, CDR2 YYREEE (reference sequence). The CDR3 has 12 amino acids. CDR3 bases: TGTGCCAGCAGCGCCCAACCGGGACTTGGGATCTTC. It is translated as CASSAQPGLGIF.

The chain is built from TRBV9 and TRBJ2-7, with 8 bases lining up with TRBD1. The CDR3 has 13 amino acids. Germline trimming cut 4 bases from V and 3 bases from J; bases unmatched to any gene: 3. Germline CDR1 and CDR2: SGDLS and YYNGEE. The CDR3 spells CASSKGTGYEQYF. The CDR3 nucleotides read TGTGCCAGCAGCAAAGGGACAGGCTACGAGCAGTACTTC. Combining the CDR3 with reference TRBV9 and TRBJ2-7 gives the whole variable domain DSGVTQTPKHLITATGQRVTLRCSPRSGDLSVYWYQQSLDQGLQFLIQYYNGEERAKGNILERFSAQQFPDLHSELNLSSLELGDSALYFCASSKGTGYEQYFGPGTRLTVT.

The chain employs TRBV21-1 and TRBJ2-2; the tabulated D call, TRBD1, remains unverified against the DNA. TRBV21-1 is flagged as a pseudogene. The CDR3 is 18 amino acids. This CDR3 reads CASGFRLGAKPRTGELFF. The CDR3 DNA reads as TGTGCCAGCGGTTTCCGTTTGGGGGCGAAACCCCGGACCGGGGAGCTGTTTTTT.

The rearrangement links TRBV5-1 to TRBJ1-1; D unresolved. Germline lookup yields CDR1 SGHRS and CDR2 YFSETQ. CDR3 length equals 14 residues. V lost 2 bases and J 2 bases, leaving 10 bases between the germline ends. CDR3 in amino acids: CASSFKARNTEAFF. CDR3 in DNA: TGCGCCAGCAGCTTCAAAGCCCGAAACACTGAAGCTTTCTTT.

The V gene is TRBV27, the J gene TRBJ2-6; tentative D call: TRBD2 (6 bases). V was pared by 5 bases and J by 0 bases, with 14 bases between. Germline assignment: CDR1 MNHEY and CDR2 SMNVEV (reference sequence). The CDR3 length is 17 residues. For the CDR3, the DNA is TGTGCCAGCAGTCCCCGCCGGGGGAGCTCTGGGGCCAACGTCCTGACTTTC. Its translation: CASSPRRGSSGANVLTF.

This chain links TRBV9 with TRBJ1-3, with 10 nucleotides matching TRBD1. The germline V gene encodes CDR1 SGDLS and CDR2 YYNGEE. J gave up 6 bases and V 2 bases, and 8 bases lay outside the gene matches. The CDR3 sequence is 16 residues long. The CDR3 is CASSVGMTGGENTIYF. DNA of the CDR3: TGTGCCAGCAGCGTCGGAATGACAGGGGGCGAAAACACCATATATTTT.

In its sample, this clone was seen once. The chain has TRBV6-5 and TRBJ1-1; 9 bases line up with TRBD1. J gave up 6 bases and V 7 bases, and 6 bases lay outside the gene matches. CDR1 is MNHEY and CDR2 is SVGAGI in the germline V gene. The CDR3 is 13 residues long. CDR3 DNA: TGTGCCAGCAATAAACAGGGGGCCCCTGAAGCTTTCTTT. It encodes CASNKQGAPEAFF.

The rearrangement uses TRBV27 and TRBJ1-6, with 7 bases fitting TRBD1. Germline CDR1 is MNHEY and CDR2 is SMNVEV (reference sequence). V lost 5 bases and J lost 7; bases outside the gene matches: 8. The CDR3 is 15 amino acids. Written as DNA, the CDR3 is TGTGCCAGCAGTCACTCGGACAGGCTAAATTCACCCCTCCACTTT. Translating gives CASSHSDRLNSPLHF.

This sequence joins TRBV5-4 and TRBJ1-1, with TRBD1 matching 8 bases. Germline trimming cut 4 bases from V and 1 base from J; bases unmatched to any gene: 3. In germline, CDR1 is SGHNT, CDR2 YYREEE (reference sequence). The CDR3 has 14 residues. The CDR3 spells CASSDDRGNTEAFF. DNA for the CDR3: TGTGCCAGCAGCGATGACAGGGGGAACACTGAAGCTTTCTTT.

The gene calls are TRBV6-2 or TRBV6-3 and TRBJ2-3; TRBD1 agrees at 8 bases. Germline values: CDR1 MNHEY, CDR2 SVGEGT. The length of the CDR3 is 17 residues. V lost 5 bases, J lost 0 bases, and 10 bases stayed unmatched. The CDR3 bases are TGTGCCAGCAGTGGCCGGGACAGGCGTTCTAGCACAGATACGCAGTATTTT. Protein product: CASSGRDRRSSTDTQYF.

This clone showed up just once. The chain recombines TRBV3-1 (or the pseudogene TRBV3-2) with TRBJ1-5; D unclear. Per the germline V gene, CDR1 is LGHDT and CDR2 is YNNKEL (reference sequence). This CDR3 is 14 amino acids long. Between the trimmed V and J ends, which lost 0 bases and 7 bases, there was a span of 10 bases. The CDR3 loop is CASSQDRGGQPQHF. The CDR3 DNA sequence: TGTGCCAGCAGCCAAGATAGAGGAGGCCAGCCCCAGCATTTT.

The V call is TRBV9, the J call TRBJ1-1, with 11 bases aligning to TRBD1. V shed 4 bases and J 4 bases; nucleotides not matched to a gene: 9. The CDR3 extends over 16 amino acids. Germline CDR1 is SGDLS and CDR2 is YYNGEE. Here the CDR3 DNA reads TGTGCCAGCAGCTATCTCCCCGGGACAGGGGGCACTGAAGCTTTCTTT. Translating it yields CASSYLPGTGGTEAFF.

This clone was seen repeatedly, ten times or more. The rearrangement joins TRBV19 to TRBJ2-1; no clear D gene. Germline CDR1 reads LNHDA; CDR2 reads SQIVND (reference sequence). V lost 3 bases to trimming and J lost 6 bases, with 9 bases between them. The CDR3 extends over 13 amino acids. CDR3 DNA: TGTGCCAGTAGTATTAGCTCTGGCAATGAGCAGTTCTTC. This sequence encodes CASSISSGNEQFF.

This clone occurred once. This chain uses TRBV5-8 with TRBJ1-1, with 8 bases identical to TRBD1. V lost 3 bases and J lost 6; bases outside the gene matches: 10. CDR1 and CDR2 from the germline V gene are SGHTS and YDEGEE. CDR3 length: 15 residues. The CDR3 is CASSYRGAQNSEAFF. CDR3 DNA: TGTGCCAGCAGCTACAGGGGGGCGCAAAATTCTGAAGCTTTCTTT.

The chain is built from TRBV10-1 and TRBJ1-3; D might be TRBD1 (6 bases). The length of the CDR3 is 15 residues. CDR1 WNHNN and CDR2 SYGVQD come from the germline V gene (reference sequence). V dropped 5 bases and J dropped 0 bases, with 11 bases sitting between them. CDR3 residues: CASSRDNLSGNTIYF. The CDR3 DNA follows: TGCGCCAGCAGTCGGGACAACCTCTCTGGAAACACCATATATTTT.

This chain links TRBV19 with TRBJ2-3; maybe TRBD1 (6 bases). This CDR3 contains 14 residues. V was shortened by 9 bases and J by 0 bases, with 13 bases between the two germline ends. CDR1 LNHDA and CDR2 SQIVND come from the germline V gene (reference sequence). In DNA, the CDR3 is TGTGCCAGCCGAGGGGGAAGGAGCACAGATACGCAGTATTTT. The encoded protein is CASRGGRSTDTQYF.

The gene calls are TRBV7-8 and TRBJ1-1; a possible D gene is TRBD1 (5 bases). Germline V lookup: CDR1 SGHVS, CDR2 FQNEAQ. The V end was cut by 1 base, the J end by 10 bases, with 13 bases between. The CDR3 length is 13 residues. Here the CDR3 reads CASSLVKGQGAFF. DNA for the CDR3: TGTGCCAGCAGCTTAGTCAAGGGGCAAGGAGCTTTCTTT.

The J gene is TRBJ2-2, the V gene TRBV18, with 8 bases aligning to TRBD2. After removal of 2 bases from V and 2 bases from J, the junction contained 4 bases not matched to a gene. The CDR3 spans 16 residues. Germline V CDR1 and CDR2: KGHSH, LQKENI. CDR3 region: CASSPALAGNTGELFF. DNA of the CDR3: TGTGCCAGCTCACCAGCGTTAGCGGGAAACACCGGGGAGCTGTTTTTT.

V is TRBV30 and J is TRBJ1-2; TRBD1 might be the D (6 bases). The CDR3 runs 12 residues. Germline V gene sequence: CDR1 GTSNPN, CDR2 SVGIG (reference sequence). V lost 2 bases and J 4 bases, leaving 8 bases between the germline ends. The CDR3 bases are TGTGCCTGGAGTCGGGGGGCCTATGGCTACACCTTC. It yields the protein CAWSRGAYGYTF. Together with reference TRBV30 and TRBJ1-2, the CDR3 gives the full variable domain: SQTIHQWPATLVQPVGSPLSLECTVEGTSNPNLYWYRQAAGRGLQLLFYSVGIGQISSEVPQNLSASRPQDRQFILSSKKLLLSDSGFYLCAWSRGAYGYTFGSGTRLTVV.

The chain employs TRBV5-1 and TRBJ2-7; TRBD2 might be the D (5 bases). CDR1 is SGHRS, CDR2 YFSETQ, per germline. This CDR3 comprises 15 residues. Deletions cut 4 bases from V and 3 bases from J, with 17 bases between. CDR3 DNA sequence: TGCGCCAGCAGCCCCGGTTCGGGGTCGGGCTACGAGCAGTACTTC. Translation: CASSPGSGSGYEQYF.

The chain combines TRBV28 with TRBJ1-5; 7 bases map to TRBD1. The CDR3 covers 15 residues. With 0 bases clipped from V and 3 bases from J, the junction kept 2 bases outside the gene matches. The germline V gene has CDR1 MDHEN and CDR2 SYDVKM. CDR3 coding DNA: TGTGCCAGCAGTTTATGGGACAGGATCAATCAGCCCCAGCATTTT. Protein: CASSLWDRINQPQHF.

The chain has TRBV6-2 or TRBV6-3 and TRBJ1-4; D is perhaps TRBD1 (5 bases). From germline, CDR1 is MNHEY and CDR2 SVGEGT. The CDR3 runs 15 residues. Between the trimmed V and J ends, which lost 6 bases and 3 bases, there was a span of 14 bases. The CDR3 is CASSPVIGANEKLFF. Written as DNA, the CDR3 is TGTGCCAGCAGCCCCGTGATAGGGGCTAATGAAAAACTGTTTTTT.

The chain has TRBV3-1 (or the pseudogene TRBV3-2) and TRBJ1-2, with TRBD1 matching 12 bases. In germline, CDR1 is LGHDT, CDR2 YNNKEL (reference sequence). The trim removed 4 bases at V and 5 bases at J, leaving 11 bases unmatched. This CDR3 has 17 amino acids. CDR3 sequence: CASSPTSGQGALYGYTF. The CDR3 nucleotides read TGTGCCAGCAGCCCCACCTCGGGACAGGGGGCTTTGTATGGCTACACCTTC.

The chain employs TRBV11-2 and TRBJ2-1; the D gene is possibly TRBD1 (6 bases). The CDR3 totals 17 residues. V was clipped by 2 bases and J by 3 bases, with 17 bases between them. Germline CDR1 is SGHAT and CDR2 is FQNNGV. The CDR3 DNA follows: TGTGCCAGCAGCTTAAGGGTCCTGACAGGATACTACAATGAGCAGTTCTTC. Translating it yields CASSLRVLTGYYNEQFF.

This sequence joins TRBV3-1 (or the pseudogene TRBV3-2) and TRBJ1-2; TRBD1 agrees at 7 bases. The length of the CDR3 is 15 residues. The germline gives CDR1 LGHDT, CDR2 YNNKEL (reference sequence). V was clipped by 0 bases and J by 6 bases; unmatched bases: 7. The CDR3, as DNA: TGTGCCAGCAGCCAAGAGAGGGGGCGCAGGAATGGCTACACCTTC. This gives the protein CASSQERGRRNGYTF.

This chain uses TRBV30 with TRBJ1-4, with TRBD1 as a possible D gene (5 bases). Trimming took 2 bases from V and 7 from J, leaving 11 bases between them. Germline V gene lookup returns CDR1 GTSNPN and CDR2 SVGIG (reference sequence). This CDR3 is built from 13 residues. This chain's CDR3 is CAWSLGAVEKLFF. The CDR3 DNA reads TGTGCCTGGAGTTTAGGGGCAGTTGAAAAACTGTTTTTT. The full variable domain, rest sourced from reference TRBV30 and TRBJ1-4, is SQTIHQWPATLVQPVGSPLSLECTVEGTSNPNLYWYRQAAGRGLQLLFYSVGIGQISSEVPQNLSASRPQDRQFILSSKKLLLSDSGFYLCAWSLGAVEKLFFGSGTQLSVL.